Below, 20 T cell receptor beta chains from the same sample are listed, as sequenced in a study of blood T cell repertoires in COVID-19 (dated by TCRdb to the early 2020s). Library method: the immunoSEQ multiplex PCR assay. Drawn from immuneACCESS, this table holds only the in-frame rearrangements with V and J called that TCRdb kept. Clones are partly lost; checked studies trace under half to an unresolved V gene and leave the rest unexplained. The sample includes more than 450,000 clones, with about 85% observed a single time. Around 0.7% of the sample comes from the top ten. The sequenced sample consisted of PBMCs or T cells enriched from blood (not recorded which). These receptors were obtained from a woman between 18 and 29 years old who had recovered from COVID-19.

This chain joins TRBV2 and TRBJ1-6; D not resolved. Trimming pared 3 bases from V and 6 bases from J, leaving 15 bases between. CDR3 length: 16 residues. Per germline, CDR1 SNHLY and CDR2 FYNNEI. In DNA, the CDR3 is TGTGCCAGCAGTGAGAACGGGTACAACCTTAATTCACCCCTCCACTTT. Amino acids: CASSENGYNLNSPLHF.

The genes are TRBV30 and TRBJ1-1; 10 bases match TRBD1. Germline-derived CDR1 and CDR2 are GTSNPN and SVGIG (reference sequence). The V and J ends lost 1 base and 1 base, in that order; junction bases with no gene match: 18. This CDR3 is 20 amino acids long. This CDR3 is CAWSERRRGQGFFRNTEAFF. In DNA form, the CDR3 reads TGTGCCTGGAGTGAACGGCGCCGGGGACAGGGGTTTTTTAGGAACACTGAAGCTTTCTTT.

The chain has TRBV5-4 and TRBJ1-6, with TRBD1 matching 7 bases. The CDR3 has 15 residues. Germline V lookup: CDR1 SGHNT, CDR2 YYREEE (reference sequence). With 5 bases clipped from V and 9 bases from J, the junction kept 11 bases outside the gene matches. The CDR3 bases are TGTGCCAGCAGGACCCCCAGACAGGGCACTTCACCCCTCCACTTT. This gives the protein CASRTPRQGTSPLHF.

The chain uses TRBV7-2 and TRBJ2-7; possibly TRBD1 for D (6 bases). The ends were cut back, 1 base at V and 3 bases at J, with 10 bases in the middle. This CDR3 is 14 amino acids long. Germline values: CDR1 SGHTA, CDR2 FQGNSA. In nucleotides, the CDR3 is TGTGCCAGCAGCTTAGAACAGGGCCACTACGAGCAGTACTTC. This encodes CASSLEQGHYEQYF.

The CDR3 DNA reads as TGTGCCAGCAGCCCAACGGCGGGACAGGGTTTCGATCGCTACACCTTC. Translation: CASSPTAGQGFDRYTF. The chain recombines TRBV7-2 with TRBJ1-2; TRBD1 matches at 9 bases. This CDR3 is built from 16 residues. Germline assignment: CDR1 SGHTA and CDR2 FQGNSA. Trimming cost V 5 bases and J 9 bases; bases outside gene matches: 16.

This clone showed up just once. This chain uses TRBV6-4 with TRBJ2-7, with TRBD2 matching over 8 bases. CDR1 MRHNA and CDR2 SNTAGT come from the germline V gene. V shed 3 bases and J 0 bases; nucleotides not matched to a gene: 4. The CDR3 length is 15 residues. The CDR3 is CASSEIAGSSYEQYF. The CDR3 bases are TGTGCCAGCAGTGAGATAGCGGGAAGCTCCTACGAGCAGTACTTC.

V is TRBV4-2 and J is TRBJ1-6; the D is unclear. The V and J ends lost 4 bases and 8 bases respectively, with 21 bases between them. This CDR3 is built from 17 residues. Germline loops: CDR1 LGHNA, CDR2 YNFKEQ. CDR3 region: CASSPNPYPGIDSPLHF. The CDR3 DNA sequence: TGTGCCAGCAGCCCAAACCCCTACCCCGGGATAGATTCACCCCTCCACTTT.

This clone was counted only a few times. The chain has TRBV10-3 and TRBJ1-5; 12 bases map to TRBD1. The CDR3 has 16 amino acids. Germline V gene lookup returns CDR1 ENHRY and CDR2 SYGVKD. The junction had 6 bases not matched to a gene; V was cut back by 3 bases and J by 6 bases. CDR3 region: CAISELGQGARQPQHF. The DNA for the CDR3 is TGTGCCATCAGTGAACTGGGACAGGGGGCACGTCAGCCCCAGCATTTT.

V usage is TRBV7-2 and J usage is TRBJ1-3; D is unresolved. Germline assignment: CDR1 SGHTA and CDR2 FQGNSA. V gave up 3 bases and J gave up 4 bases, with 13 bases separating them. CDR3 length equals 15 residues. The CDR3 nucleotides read TGTGCCAGCAGCTTCCAGGTCGATGTCGGAAACACCATATATTTT. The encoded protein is CASSFQVDVGNTIYF.

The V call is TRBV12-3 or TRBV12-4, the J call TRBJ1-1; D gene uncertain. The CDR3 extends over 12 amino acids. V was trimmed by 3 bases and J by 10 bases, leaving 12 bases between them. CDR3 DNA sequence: TGTGCCAGCAGTTTCGGTAGGCCGGGAGCTTTCTTT. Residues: CASSFGRPGAFF.

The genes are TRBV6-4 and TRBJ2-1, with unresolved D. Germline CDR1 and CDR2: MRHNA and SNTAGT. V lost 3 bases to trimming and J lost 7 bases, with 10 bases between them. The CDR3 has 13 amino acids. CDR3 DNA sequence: TGTGCCAGCAGTGAGCTAGATAGGAATGAGCAGTTCTTC. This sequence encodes CASSELDRNEQFF.

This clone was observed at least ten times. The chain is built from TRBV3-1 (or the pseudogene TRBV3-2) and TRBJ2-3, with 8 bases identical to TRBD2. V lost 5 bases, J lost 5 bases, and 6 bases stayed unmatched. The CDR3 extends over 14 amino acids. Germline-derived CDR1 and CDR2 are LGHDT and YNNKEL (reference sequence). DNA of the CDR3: TGTGCCAGCAGCTCCCGGGGGGGCGGAGATACGCAGTATTTT. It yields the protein CASSSRGGGDTQYF.

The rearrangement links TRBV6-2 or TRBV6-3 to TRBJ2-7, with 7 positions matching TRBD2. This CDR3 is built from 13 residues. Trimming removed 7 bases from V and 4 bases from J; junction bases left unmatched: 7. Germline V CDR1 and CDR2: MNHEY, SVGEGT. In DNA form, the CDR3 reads TGTGCCAGCACCCCGCGGGGGTGGTACGAGCAGTACTTC. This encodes CASTPRGWYEQYF.

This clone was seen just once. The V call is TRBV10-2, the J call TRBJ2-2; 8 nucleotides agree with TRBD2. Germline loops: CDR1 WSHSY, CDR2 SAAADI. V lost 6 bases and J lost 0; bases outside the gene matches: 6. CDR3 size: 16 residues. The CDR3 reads CASRAGGTANTGELFF. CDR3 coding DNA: TGCGCCAGCAGGGCGGGGGGAACGGCGAACACCGGGGAGCTGTTTTTT.

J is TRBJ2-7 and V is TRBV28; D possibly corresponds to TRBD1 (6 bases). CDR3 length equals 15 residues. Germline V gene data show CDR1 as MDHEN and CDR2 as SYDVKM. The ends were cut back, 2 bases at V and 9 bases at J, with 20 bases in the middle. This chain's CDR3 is CASSLGGRGRWWQYF. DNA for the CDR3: TGTGCCAGCAGTTTAGGGGGCAGGGGTCGATGGTGGCAGTACTTC.

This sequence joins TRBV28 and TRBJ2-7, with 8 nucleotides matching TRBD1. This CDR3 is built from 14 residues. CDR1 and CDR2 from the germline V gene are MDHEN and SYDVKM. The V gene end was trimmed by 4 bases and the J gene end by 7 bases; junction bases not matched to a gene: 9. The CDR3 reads CASSSGQGYREQYF. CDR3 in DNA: TGTGCCAGCAGTTCCGGACAGGGCTATAGGGAGCAGTACTTC.

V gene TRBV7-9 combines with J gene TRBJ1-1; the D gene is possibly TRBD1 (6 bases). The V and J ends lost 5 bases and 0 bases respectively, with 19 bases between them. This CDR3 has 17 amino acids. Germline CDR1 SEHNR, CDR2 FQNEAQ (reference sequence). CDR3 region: CASSPWGGAGVNTEAFF. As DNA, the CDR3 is TGTGCCAGCAGCCCCTGGGGGGGGGCGGGGGTGAACACTGAAGCTTTCTTT.

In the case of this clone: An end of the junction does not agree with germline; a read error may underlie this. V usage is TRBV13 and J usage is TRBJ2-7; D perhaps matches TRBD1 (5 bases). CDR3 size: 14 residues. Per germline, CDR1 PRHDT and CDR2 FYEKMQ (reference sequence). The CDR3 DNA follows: TGTGCCAGCAGCCTAGGGGCTAGTTCCTACGAGCAGTACTTC. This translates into CASSLGASSYEQYF.

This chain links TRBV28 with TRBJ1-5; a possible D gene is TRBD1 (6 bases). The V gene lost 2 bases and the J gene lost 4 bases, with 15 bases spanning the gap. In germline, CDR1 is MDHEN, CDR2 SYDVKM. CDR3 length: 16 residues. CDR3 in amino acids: CASSLIGGAANQPQHF. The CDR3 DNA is TGTGCCAGCAGTTTAATCGGGGGGGCCGCAAATCAGCCCCAGCATTTT.

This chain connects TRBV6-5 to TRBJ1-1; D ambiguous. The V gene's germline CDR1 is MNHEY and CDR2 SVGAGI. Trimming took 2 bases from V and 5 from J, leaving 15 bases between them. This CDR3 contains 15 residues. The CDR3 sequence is CASSYPKEGGTEAFF. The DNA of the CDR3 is TGTGCCAGCAGTTACCCAAAGGAGGGAGGAACTGAAGCTTTCTTT.